This entry lists 16 T cell receptor beta chains sequenced from one sample in a study of blood T cell repertoires in COVID-19. Clones were sequenced by immunoSEQ multiplex PCR, and TCRdb holds only the in-frame ones, with some missing. The sample holds 250,000 to 350,000 clones, about 81% seen once. Sequencing was carried out using peripheral blood. These receptors were collected from a human donor with COVID-19, enrolled during active disease. The donor label of this sample is uncertain.

The rearrangement links TRBV19 to TRBJ2-3, with 12 bases aligning to TRBD1. CDR1 is LNHDA, CDR2 SQIVND, per germline (reference sequence). This CDR3 contains 16 residues. J lost 4 bases, V lost 4 bases, and 6 bases had no gene match. CDR3 DNA sequence: TGTGCCAGTAGTACCGGGACAGGGGGCCTCCCAGATACGCAGTATTTT. Translating it yields CASSTGTGGLPDTQYF.

This clone was counted a single time. The rearrangement uses TRBV28 and TRBJ2-7, with 7 bases lining up with TRBD1. The CDR3 has 14 amino acids. CDR1 MDHEN and CDR2 SYDVKM come from the germline V gene. V lost 5 bases to trimming and J lost 3 bases; unmatched junction nucleotides: 7. Written as DNA, the CDR3 is TGTGCCAGCAGTACATCCGACAGGGTCTACGAGCAGTACTTC. This encodes CASSTSDRVYEQYF.

This clone was detected only a few times. The chain is built from TRBV7-2 and TRBJ2-7, with 7 bases that match TRBD1. CDR1 and CDR2 from the germline V gene are SGHTA and FQGNSA. The CDR3 consists of 15 residues. Germline trimming cut 4 bases from V and 3 bases from J; bases unmatched to any gene: 9. For the CDR3, the DNA is TGTGCCAGCAGCTCGGTCTCGGCAGGGGGCTACGAGCAGTACTTC. Amino acid sequence: CASSSVSAGGYEQYF.

DNA for the CDR3: TGTGCCAGCAGCTTGGCCGGGGTTTGGGTCTCAGTGGACACCTTC. Its translation: CASSLAGVWVSVDTF. V gene TRBV5-4 combines with J gene TRBJ1-2; no clear D. This CDR3 contains 15 residues. Deletions cut 0 bases from V and 12 bases from J, with 21 bases between. Germline-derived CDR1 and CDR2 are SGHNT and YYREEE (reference sequence).

The rearrangement links TRBV11-2 to TRBJ1-4; TRBD1 is a possible D gene (6 bases). CDR1 is SGHAT, CDR2 FQNNGV, per germline. V was clipped by 5 bases and J by 4 bases, with 14 bases between them. The CDR3 is 15 residues long. The DNA of the CDR3 is TGTGCCAGCAGCATAAGAACAGGGAGTAATGAAAAACTGTTTTTT. As protein: CASSIRTGSNEKLFF. The full variable domain, rest sourced from reference TRBV11-2 and TRBJ1-4, is EAGVAQSPRYKIIEKRQSVAFWCNPISGHATLYWYQQILGQGPKLLIQFQNNGVVDDSQLPKDRFSAERLKGVDSTLKIQPAKLEDSAVYLCASSIRTGSNEKLFFGSGTQLSVL.

The V gene is TRBV9, the J gene TRBJ2-2; D not resolved. The germline V and J ends were trimmed by 2 bases and 0 bases, with 14 bases remaining between them. The CDR3 runs to 17 residues. Germline V gives CDR1 SGDLS, CDR2 YYNGEE. CDR3 nucleotide sequence: TGTGCCAGCAGCGTGTCCCCCGGGTCCGCGAACACCGGGGAGCTGTTTTTT. This gives the protein CASSVSPGSANTGELFF.

The CDR3 loop reads CASGGGNSPDTQYF. CDR3 bases: TGTGCCAGCGGTGGCGGGAATTCCCCAGATACGCAGTATTTT. The V and J genes are TRBV9 and TRBJ2-3; D might be TRBD2 (6 bases). The CDR3 is made up of 14 amino acids. Trimming took 7 bases from V and 4 from J, leaving 16 bases between them. Germline V gene sequence: CDR1 SGDLS, CDR2 YYNGEE.

The gene calls are TRBV3-1 (or the pseudogene TRBV3-2) and TRBJ2-1; TRBD2 matches 7 bases. The V segment lost 4 bases and the J segment 6 bases; nucleotides outside the gene matches: 3. Germline CDR1 is LGHDT and CDR2 is YNNKEL (reference sequence). The CDR3 length is 13 residues. This CDR3 reads CASSLSGVNEQFF. In DNA form, the CDR3 reads TGTGCCAGCAGCCTGAGCGGGGTCAATGAGCAGTTCTTC.

The chain combines TRBV30 with TRBJ1-5; 8 bases map to TRBD1. The CDR3 sequence is 15 residues long. Germline loops: CDR1 GTSNPN, CDR2 SVGIG (reference sequence). Trimming removed 4 bases from V and 5 bases from J; junction bases left unmatched: 10. The CDR3 sequence: CAWTQKDRVDQPQHF. The DNA for the CDR3 is TGTGCCTGGACCCAGAAGGACAGGGTAGATCAGCCCCAGCATTTT.

CDR3 nucleotide sequence: TGTGCCAGAGATGACAGGGCCACAGATACGCAGTATTTT. Translated: CARDDRATDTQYF. V usage is TRBV2 and J usage is TRBJ2-3; TRBD1 aligns across 7 bases. J lost 2 bases, V lost 9 bases, and 5 bases had no gene match. The CDR3 is 13 residues long. Germline V gene lookup returns CDR1 SNHLY and CDR2 FYNNEI.

About this clone itself: Other DNA sequences of this sample code for an identical CDR3. The J gene is TRBJ1-1, the V gene TRBV6-5; D is unresolved. The length of the CDR3 is 13 residues. Looked up from germline, CDR1 is MNHEY and CDR2 is SVGAGI. V dropped 6 bases and J dropped 1 base, with 9 bases sitting between them. The CDR3 reads CASRTGRNTEAFF. The CDR3 nucleotides are TGTGCCAGCAGGACGGGGAGGAACACTGAAGCTTTCTTT.

This chain links TRBV6-2 or TRBV6-3 with TRBJ1-2, with TRBD1 matching over 8 bases. Germline-derived CDR1 and CDR2 are MNHEY and SVGEGT. The V gene end was trimmed by 4 bases and the J gene end by 6 bases; junction bases not matched to a gene: 4. This CDR3 contains 13 residues. The CDR3 is CASSWTGRNGYTF. DNA for the CDR3: TGTGCCAGCAGTTGGACAGGGCGCAATGGCTACACCTTC.

The chain employs TRBV30 and TRBJ1-6; 8 positions match TRBD1. Germline loops: CDR1 GTSNPN, CDR2 SVGIG (reference sequence). Trimming cost V 2 bases and J 7 bases; bases outside gene matches: 4. The CDR3 sequence is 14 residues long. CDR3 nucleotides: TGTGCCTGGAGTACCAACAGGGGGAATTCACCCCTCCACTTT. Protein product: CAWSTNRGNSPLHF.

This clone was seen a few times. The chain joins TRBV6-6 to TRBJ2-2; 11 nucleotides match TRBD1. J gave up 5 bases and V 6 bases, and 2 bases lay outside the gene matches. The CDR3 has 14 amino acids. The germline CDR1 and CDR2 sequences are MNHNY and SVGAGI (reference sequence). The CDR3 reads CASRGTGGTGELFF. The CDR3 DNA reads TGTGCCAGCAGGGGGACAGGGGGAACCGGGGAGCTGTTTTTT.

The rearrangement links TRBV9 to TRBJ2-2, with 11 bases that match TRBD1. The ends lost 0 bases at V and 5 bases at J; junction bases unmatched: 3. This CDR3 has 16 amino acids. CDR1 and CDR2 (germline): SGDLS, YYNGEE. CDR3: CASSVVDRGRTGELFF. Written as DNA, the CDR3 is TGTGCCAGCAGCGTAGTGGACAGGGGGCGAACCGGGGAGCTGTTTTTT.

V gene TRBV2 combines with J gene TRBJ1-6; D not resolved. The V end was cut by 2 bases, the J end by 6 bases, with 14 bases between. Looked up from germline, CDR1 is SNHLY and CDR2 is FYNNEI. This CDR3 has 16 amino acids. CDR3 sequence: CASSEFGPGSNSPLHF. As DNA, the CDR3 is TGTGCCAGCAGTGAATTCGGTCCAGGCAGTAATTCACCCCTCCACTTT.